A selection of T cell receptor beta chains follows, all from one sample in a study of T cell changes during pregnancy in multiple sclerosis. Sequencing used immunoSEQ multiplex PCR; TCRdb keeps in-frame clones, though not all of them. The sample yields under 50,000 clones, roughly 92% seen once. Sequencing was performed on CD4+ T cells from peripheral blood mononuclear cells, taken in the second trimester of pregnancy. These receptors originate from a female donor in good health, enrolled as a control in a pregnancy study. The CDR3 runs from the conserved cysteine through the conserved F or W. The D gene is left open where the match is weak. Clone size, where shown, is once, few, many, or a class for clones that have expanded.

CDR3nt	CDR3aa	d_gene	v_gene	j_gene	abundance
TGTGCCTGGAGTACGGACAAAGGGGGCAATTCACCCCTCCACTTT	CAWSTDKGGNSPLHF	TRBD1	TRBV30	TRBJ1-6	.
TGTGCCAGCAGTTTTACGCAGGGTCCCTACGAGCAGTACTTC	CASSFTQGPYEQYF	.	TRBV27	TRBJ2-7	.
TGTGCCTGGAGCAGACTAGCCGGGACGCAGTATTTT	CAWSRLAGTQYF	TRBD2	TRBV30	TRBJ2-3	.
TGTGCCAGCAGTTCACTTGGGCAGGGTGGAAAACTGTTTTTT	CASSSLGQGGKLFF	.	TRBV27	TRBJ1-4	.
TGCGCCAGCAGCTTGGCCGGGGGTGCAACTAATGAAAAACTGTTTTTT	CASSLAGGATNEKLFF	.	TRBV5-1	TRBJ1-4	.
TGTGCCAGTCAACTACAGGGGGACGCTAACTATGGCTACACCTTC	CASQLQGDANYGYTF	TRBD1	TRBV19	TRBJ1-2	.
TGTGCCAGCAGCCAAGATCATACAGGGGCTAGCTACGAGCAGTACTTC	CASSQDHTGASYEQYF	TRBD1	TRBV4-2	TRBJ2-7	.
TGTGCCAGCAGCCCACCCGGGACTCCGAAGCGGACCCAGTACTTC	CASSPPGTPKRTQYF	.	TRBV14	TRBJ2-5	.
TGTGCCAGCAGCATAAACACCGGGGAGCTGTTTTTT	CASSINTGELFF	.	TRBV7-2	TRBJ2-2	.
TGCGCCAGCAGCCCCCGCTGGCTAGCGGGGTACGAGCAGTACTTC	CASSPRWLAGYEQYF	TRBD2	TRBV4-3	TRBJ2-7	.
TGCGCCAGCAGCCGCCGGGGGACTAGCGAGACCCAGTACTTC	CASSRRGTSETQYF	TRBD2	TRBV5-1	TRBJ2-5	.
TGTGCTAGCAGCGGGGGACAGGGGGCGCGGAATGAGCAGTTCTTC	CASSGGQGARNEQFF	TRBD1	TRBV7-7	TRBJ2-1	.
TGTGCCAGCAGCTGGAACCTGGACAGTGGCTACACCTTC	CASSWNLDSGYTF	.	TRBV7-2	TRBJ1-2	.
TGTGCCAGCAGCTTCGACGGACTAGCGGGGGGGAACACCGGGGAGCTGTTTTTT	CASSFDGLAGGNTGELFF	TRBD2	TRBV7-2	TRBJ2-2	.
TGCAGCGTTGTTGAGGGACAGGGGAACACCGGGGAGCTGTTTTTT	CSVVEGQGNTGELFF	TRBD1	TRBV29-1	TRBJ2-2	.
TGTGCCAGCAGCTTTATAGATACGCAGTATTTT	CASSFIDTQYF	.	TRBV11-2	TRBJ2-3	.
TGTGCCAGCACGGAGCGGACTGAAGCTTTCTTT	CASTERTEAFF	.	TRBV28	TRBJ1-1	.
TGCGCCAGCAGCCAAGCGGGGGGTAGAGGGGAGACCCAGTACTTC	CASSQAGGRGETQYF	TRBD2	TRBV4-3	TRBJ2-5	.
TGTGCCAGCAGCTTAGCATCGACAGTCATGAACACTGAAGCTTTCTTT	CASSLASTVMNTEAFF	.	TRBV7-6	TRBJ1-1	.
TGTGCCAGCAGCGCCGGACTAGCGGGGTTTAGAGATACGCAGTATTTT	CASSAGLAGFRDTQYF	TRBD2	TRBV9	TRBJ2-3	.
TGTGCCAGCAGCTTAGTCCCAGGCTATGGCTACACCTTC	CASSLVPGYGYTF	.	TRBV11-3	TRBJ1-2	.
TGTGCCAGTAGTACCTCTCGGTACAATGAGCAGTTCTTC	CASSTSRYNEQFF	.	TRBV19	TRBJ2-1	.
TGTGCCTGGAGTGTGAGGGGGAATCAGCCCCAGCATTTT	CAWSVRGNQPQHF	.	TRBV30	TRBJ1-5	.
TGTGCCAGCAGCGCCCTAGCGTCGGCCTCCTACGAGCAGTACTTC	CASSALASASYEQYF	.	TRBV9	TRBJ2-7	.
TGTGCCAGCAGCTTGGGTAGCGGGGGCACAGATACGCAGTATTTT	CASSLGSGGTDTQYF	TRBD2	TRBV5-4	TRBJ2-3	.
TGCGCCAGCAGCAACCAGGCAGGGCAGCCCCAGCATTTT	CASSNQAGQPQHF	.	TRBV5-1	TRBJ1-5	.
TGTGCCAGCAGACTGGAAGGGGTAGGCACCGGGGAGCTGTTTTTT	CASRLEGVGTGELFF	.	TRBV6-6	TRBJ2-2	once
TGTGCCAGCAGTCCTTCCCTGTTGTTAACCCAGCATTTT	CASSPSLLLTQHF	.	TRBV2	TRBJ1-5	.
TGTGCCAGTAGTATAGAGACAGGAGGCACCGGGGAGCTGTTTTTT	CASSIETGGTGELFF	.	TRBV19	TRBJ2-2	.
TGCGCCAGCAGCCCGACAGGGGGACCCCCAGATACGCAGTATTTT	CASSPTGGPPDTQYF	TRBD1	TRBV5-1	TRBJ2-3	.
TGTGCCAGCAGCTTTTCCTCCGGGACAGGGAGGGGAAACACCATATATTTT	CASSFSSGTGRGNTIYF	TRBD1	TRBV7-2	TRBJ1-3	.
TGTGCCAGCAGTTACAGCGGCAGGGGAATCTATGGCTACACCTTC	CASSYSGRGIYGYTF	.	TRBV6-5	TRBJ1-2	.
TGTGCCAGCAGCGCCGGAGGAGCAAGAATCAGCGAGCAGTACTTC	CASSAGGARISEQYF	.	TRBV11-1	TRBJ2-7	.
TGTGCCAGCAGCGTAGGACTTTTGGGGGGGGCCAAGATACAAGAGACCCAGTACTTC	CASSVGLLGGAKIQETQYF	.	TRBV9	TRBJ2-5	.
TGTGCCAGCAGTTACTCGATAGCTAGCGGGGGCTACGAGCAGTACTTC	CASSYSIASGGYEQYF	TRBD2	TRBV6-6	TRBJ2-7	.
TGTGCCAGCAGCCCCGGGACTAGCGGAACCGGGGAGCTGTTTTTT	CASSPGTSGTGELFF	TRBD2	TRBV11-1	TRBJ2-2	.
TGTGCCAGCAGCTTGTGGGGCTCCCTAGGGGCGCCCGTAAAGGACGAGCAGTACTTC	CASSLWGSLGAPVKDEQYF	.	TRBV5-4	TRBJ2-7	.
TGTGCCAGCACCTCGGGACAGACTGGCTACACCTTC	CASTSGQTGYTF	TRBD1	TRBV25-1	TRBJ1-2	few
TGTGCCAGCAGCGGGGCGGGGGCCGGTGAAGCTTTCTTT	CASSGAGAGEAFF	.	TRBV7-3	TRBJ1-1	.
TGTGCCAGTAGTATAGGATCTAATGGCTACACCTTC	CASSIGSNGYTF	.	TRBV19	TRBJ1-2	.
TGTGCCAGCAGCCCAACACAGCGAAACACCATATATTTT	CASSPTQRNTIYF	.	TRBV14	TRBJ1-3	.
TGTGCCAGCAGGGACAGGGCTACCTACAATGAGCAGTTCTTC	CASRDRATYNEQFF	TRBD1	TRBV6-5	TRBJ2-1	.
TGCGCCAGCAGCCTGAGGGGGGGCTTTAAGGATGAAAAACTGTTTTTT	CASSLRGGFKDEKLFF	.	TRBV5-1	TRBJ1-4	.
TGCGCCAGCAGCCAATATACAGGGGGCAGTTCCTACGAGCAGTACTTC	CASSQYTGGSSYEQYF	TRBD1	TRBV4-3	TRBJ2-7	.
TGCAGTGCCACCACGGATGGCTACACCTTC	CSATTDGYTF	.	TRBV20-1	TRBJ1-2	.
TGTGCCAGCAGCGAACCGACACCGCAGGTGTATGGCTACACCTTC	CASSEPTPQVYGYTF	.	TRBV6-6	TRBJ1-2	.
TGTGCCAGCTCACCAGGGACAGGGATACGGCAGCCCCAGCATTTT	CASSPGTGIRQPQHF	TRBD1	TRBV18	TRBJ1-5	.
TGTGCCAGCACCACGACAGTCTACTATGGCTACACCTTC	CASTTTVYYGYTF	.	TRBV6-4	TRBJ1-2	.
TGTGCCAGTAGTACCCTGTTAGCGGGGCGCACAGATACGCAGTATTTT	CASSTLLAGRTDTQYF	TRBD2	TRBV19	TRBJ2-3	.
TGTGCCAGCAGCTTAGATATCACAAATGCCTATAATTCACCCCTCCACTTT	CASSLDITNAYNSPLHF	.	TRBV7-9	TRBJ1-6	.
TGTGCCATCAGTGACGAGGGAGAGACCCAGTACTTC	CAISDEGETQYF	.	TRBV10-3	TRBJ2-5	.
TGTGCCAGCAGTGAACTGTGGAACACCGGGGAGCTGTTTTTT	CASSELWNTGELFF	.	TRBV6-1	TRBJ2-2	.